This entry lists 21 T cell receptor beta chains sequenced from one sample in a study of T cell responses to AZD1222 COVID-19 vaccine. TCRdb keeps only in-frame clones here, not all; method: immunoSEQ multiplex PCR. Found here are about 80,000 clones, more than 85% of them singletons; the top ten hold around 8%. Here the sequenced sample was peripheral blood, taken 28 days after the second AZD1222 dose. The receptors come from an adult who received the AZD1222 COVID-19 vaccine.

In this sample, this clone turned up once. The chain employs TRBV19 and TRBJ2-2, with 11 bases identical to TRBD2. CDR3 length: 17 amino acids. From germline, CDR1 is LNHDA and CDR2 SQIVND (reference sequence). Trimming at V came to 4 bases and at J to 2 bases, leaving 6 bases not matched to a gene. The CDR3 loop reads CASSTHGLAGNTGELFF. The CDR3 nucleotides read TGTGCCAGTAGTACCCACGGACTAGCGGGCAACACCGGGGAGCTGTTTTTT.

V gene TRBV5-1 combines with J gene TRBJ2-3; D gene ambiguous. The germline V gene encodes CDR1 SGHRS and CDR2 YFSETQ. The CDR3 is 14 amino acids. The V and J ends lost 3 bases and 0 bases respectively, with 8 bases between them. The CDR3 region is CASSSDGSTDTQYF. The DNA for the CDR3 is TGCGCCAGCAGCTCTGACGGGAGCACAGATACGCAGTATTTT.

The genes are TRBV7-2 and TRBJ2-1, with D perhaps TRBD2 (6 bases). The CDR3 contains 15 residues. Germline assignment: CDR1 SGHTA and CDR2 FQGNSA. Trimming shortened V by 1 base and J by 6 bases, and 13 bases separated the two germline ends. The CDR3 DNA is TGTGCCAGCAGCTTAGTAAAGACGGGAGCCAATGAGCAGTTCTTC. Its protein is CASSLVKTGANEQFF.

The rearrangement joins TRBV28 to TRBJ1-2, with no clear D. CDR1 and CDR2 from the germline V gene are MDHEN and SYDVKM. This CDR3 region has 13 residues. The germline V and J ends were trimmed by 9 bases and 4 bases, with 15 bases remaining between them. CDR3 sequence (DNA): TGTGCCAGTACCTCCGATGTCATCTATGGCTACACCTTC. Residues: CASTSDVIYGYTF.

The chain uses TRBV2 and TRBJ2-1, with D perhaps matching TRBD2 (6 bases). The CDR3 contains 16 residues. Germline CDR1 reads SNHLY; CDR2 reads FYNNEI. Trimming shortened V by 6 bases and J by 1 base, and 16 bases separated the two germline ends. The CDR3 loop reads CASSVIGGISYNEQFF. The CDR3 nucleotides read TGTGCCAGCAGCGTTATCGGCGGGATTTCCTACAATGAGCAGTTCTTC.

The chain is built from TRBV24-1 and TRBJ2-5; TRBD2 matches at 13 bases. V was pared by 6 bases and J by 0 bases, with 9 bases of the junction left unmatched. From germline, CDR1 is KGHDR and CDR2 SFDVKD. There are 18 residues in the CDR3. This CDR3 is CATSSGTSGKENQETQYF. The CDR3 nucleotides are TGTGCCACCAGTTCCGGGACTAGCGGGAAGGAGAACCAAGAGACCCAGTACTTC.

The chain uses TRBV5-4 and TRBJ2-1, with 9 bases that match TRBD2. CDR1 and CDR2 from the germline V gene are SGHNT and YYREEE (reference sequence). The V gene end was trimmed by 4 bases and the J gene end by 7 bases; junction bases not matched to a gene: 6. CDR3 length: 14 amino acids. CDR3 amino acids: CASSTRTSANEQFF. CDR3 coding DNA: TGTGCCAGCAGCACCAGGACTAGCGCTAATGAGCAGTTCTTC.

The CDR3 region has the DNA TGCGCCAGCAAAGGGACTAGCGGGAAACTTACGCAGTATTTT. This gives the protein CASKGTSGKLTQYF. This chain joins TRBV5-1 and TRBJ2-3; 13 nucleotides align to TRBD2. The CDR3 has 14 amino acids. Germline V gives CDR1 SGHRS, CDR2 YFSETQ. With V trimmed by 6 bases and J by 8 bases, 6 bases remained unmatched.

V and J are TRBV7-2 and TRBJ1-2; D ambiguous. V was shortened by 3 bases and J by 2 bases, with 16 bases between the two germline ends. Germline CDR1 and CDR2: SGHTA and FQGNSA. The CDR3 length is 16 residues. Here the CDR3 DNA reads TGTGCCAGCAGCTTGCAGTTGGGCCAGCAGAACTATGGCTACACCTTC. As protein: CASSLQLGQQNYGYTF.

This rearrangement joins TRBV7-8 to TRBJ2-5; no definite D call. Germline V CDR1 and CDR2: SGHVS, FQNEAQ. The CDR3 totals 13 residues. The V end was cut by 5 bases, the J end by 6 bases, with 13 bases between. This CDR3 reads CASSSDFLKTQYF. CDR3 nucleotides: TGTGCCAGCAGCAGTGACTTCTTGAAGACCCAGTACTTC.

This chain links TRBV9 with TRBJ2-3, with 8 nucleotides matching TRBD2. The CDR3 consists of 18 residues. The germline CDR1 and CDR2 sequences are SGDLS and YYNGEE. Losses at the gene ends were 2 bases for V and 1 base for J; bases not matched to a gene: 12. As DNA, the CDR3 is TGTGCCAGCAGCGTCTCTTTCGGGAGGGGAAGCGGCACAGATACGCAGTATTTT. Its translation: CASSVSFGRGSGTDTQYF.

The chain couples TRBV5-6 to TRBJ2-5; D might be TRBD2 (6 bases). Germline-derived CDR1 and CDR2 are SGHDT and YYEEEE. Between the trimmed V and J ends, which lost 1 base and 5 bases, there was a span of 12 bases. This CDR3 contains 14 residues. CDR3 loop: CASSLLAGRETQYF. CDR3 nucleotide sequence: TGTGCCAGCAGCTTGTTGGCAGGGAGGGAGACCCAGTACTTC.

The chain joins TRBV19 to TRBJ1-5; TRBD1 matches at 9 bases. Germline V gene lookup returns CDR1 LNHDA and CDR2 SQIVND (reference sequence). The V gene end was trimmed by 0 bases and the J gene end by 3 bases; junction bases not matched to a gene: 18. The CDR3 extends over 21 amino acids. The CDR3 is CASSIDRSRRPGQGYNQPQHF. In DNA, the CDR3 is TGTGCCAGTAGTATAGATCGGAGCCGGAGACCGGGACAGGGCTACAATCAGCCCCAGCATTTT.

CDR3 protein: CASSQAQTTGLGDEQFF. DNA of the CDR3: TGTGCCAGCAGCCAAGCTCAAACCACAGGGTTAGGGGATGAGCAGTTCTTC. The chain has TRBV3-1 (or the pseudogene TRBV3-2) and TRBJ2-1; possible D gene TRBD1, 6 bases. Deletions cut 1 base from V and 8 bases from J, with 21 bases between. Germline lookup yields CDR1 LGHDT and CDR2 YNNKEL (reference sequence). The CDR3 is made up of 17 amino acids.

This sequence joins TRBV4-3 and TRBJ2-7; possibly TRBD2 for D (5 bases). CDR1 is LGHNA, CDR2 YSLEER, per germline. The CDR3 length is 16 residues. Trimming removed 0 bases from V and 0 bases from J, with 12 bases in between. The CDR3 protein is CASSQDLSASSYEQYF. CDR3 DNA: TGCGCCAGCAGCCAAGATCTTAGCGCGAGCTCCTACGAGCAGTACTTC.

This clone was picked up one time. The gene calls are TRBV4-2 and TRBJ2-3; D unresolved. The V and J ends lost 1 base and 5 bases respectively, with 13 bases between them. The CDR3 has 15 residues. Germline assignment: CDR1 LGHNA and CDR2 YNFKEQ. This chain's CDR3 is CASSQGTGLLDTQYF. CDR3 sequence (DNA): TGTGCCAGCAGCCAAGGGACGGGCCTTCTAGATACGCAGTATTTT.

This chain joins TRBV6-1 and TRBJ1-1; D is uncertain. The CDR3 spans 13 residues. Trimming left V 1 base short and J 9 bases short, with 12 bases between. CDR1 MNHNS and CDR2 SASEGT come from the germline V gene. The CDR3 reads CASSEVFEGKAFF. In DNA form, the CDR3 reads TGTGCCAGCAGTGAAGTTTTTGAGGGAAAAGCTTTCTTT.

The chain combines TRBV2 with TRBJ2-3; D perhaps matches TRBD2 (5 bases). This CDR3 has 12 amino acids. V lost 6 bases and J lost 9, with 13 bases in between. Germline values: CDR1 SNHLY, CDR2 FYNNEI. CDR3 DNA: TGTGCCAGCAGCGCTGACTACGGAACGCAGTATTTT. Its protein product is CASSADYGTQYF.

The chain combines TRBV19 with TRBJ1-5; 7 bases line up with TRBD1. The CDR3 loop spans 15 amino acids. The germline V gene encodes CDR1 LNHDA and CDR2 SQIVND (reference sequence). V dropped 6 bases and J dropped 6; count of bases not matched to a gene: 11. The CDR3 region has the DNA TGTGCCAGTAGGGAAACAGGGGATAATCGTCAGCCCCAGCATTTT. Translating gives CASRETGDNRQPQHF. Based on the CDR3 plus reference TRBV19 and TRBJ1-5, the full variable domain is DGGITQSPKYLFRKEGQNVTLSCEQNLNHDAMYWYRQDPGQGLRLIYYSQIVNDFQKGDIAEGYSVSREKKESFPLTVTSAQKNPTAFYLCASRETGDNRQPQHFGDGTRLSIL.

V is TRBV7-6 and J is TRBJ2-7; D is unclear. The CDR3 length is 14 residues. The germline gives CDR1 SGHVS, CDR2 FNYEAQ. Trimming took 3 bases from V and 5 from J, leaving 14 bases between them. CDR3 protein: CASSLDTQVNEQYF. The CDR3 nucleotides are TGTGCCAGCAGCTTGGATACCCAGGTCAACGAGCAGTACTTC.

The rearrangement uses TRBV23-1 and TRBJ2-4; 8 bases fit TRBD1. TRBV23-1 is designated an ORF whose function remains uncertain. J lost 0 bases, V lost 3 bases, and 7 bases had no gene match. CDR3 length: 17 amino acids. The CDR3 is CASSHLWTGLAKNIQYF. In nucleotides, the CDR3 is TGCGCCAGCAGTCACTTGTGGACAGGGCTAGCCAAAAACATTCAGTACTTC.